Sequencing of this T cell receptor (beta chain) was carried out in a study of Ad26.COV2.S vaccination and SARS-CoV-2 variants. Overall study: Each vaccinee took Ad26.COV2.S intramuscularly, once or twice 56 days apart.

Measured with immunoSEQ multiplex PCR; TCRdb has only the in-frame clones, and not every one. The profile shows some 350,000 clones, roughly 84% of them singletons. The V gene lost 2 bases and the J gene lost 5 bases, with 17 bases spanning the gap. This CDR3 has 16 residues. Germline V gene data show CDR1 as SGHRS and CDR2 as YFSETQ. Whole-study findings and limits: Considerable breadth of spike-specific CD8+ and CD4+ T cell responses has reportedly been documented following vaccination. The analyses of TCR breadth and depth may have understated the size of total T cell responses.

The sample's treatment: over 15 received Ad26.COV2.S at low or high dose, single or two shots; about five received placebo; per-sample allocation not given. Sampling occurred on day 63 after the first vaccine or placebo injection. Details on this clone: Its cognate antigen is unknown.

The chain has TRBV5-1 and TRBJ2-1; D perhaps matches TRBD2 (5 bases). The origin of this receptor is a person aged 18 to 65 who received the Ad26.COV2.S COVID-19 vaccine or a placebo. The sample here was peripheral blood, taken in a trial of Ad26.COV2.S vaccine versus placebo. DNA for the CDR3: TGCGCCAGCAGCTTCCCCGTTGGGGAGTGGAACAATGAGCAGTTCTTC. Translating gives CASSFPVGEWNNEQFF.